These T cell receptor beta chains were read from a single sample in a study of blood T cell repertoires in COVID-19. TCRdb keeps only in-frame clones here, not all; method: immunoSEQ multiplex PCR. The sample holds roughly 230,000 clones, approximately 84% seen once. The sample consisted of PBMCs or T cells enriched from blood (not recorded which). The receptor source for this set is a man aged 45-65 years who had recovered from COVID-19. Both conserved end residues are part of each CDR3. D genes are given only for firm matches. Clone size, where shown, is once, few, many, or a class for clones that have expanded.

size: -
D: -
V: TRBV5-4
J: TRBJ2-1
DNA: TGTGCCAGCAGCTTGGGGTGGGGAGGTGAGCAGTTCTTC
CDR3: CASSLGWGGEQFF

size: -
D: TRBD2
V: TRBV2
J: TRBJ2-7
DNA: TGTGCCAGCAGTGCAGGGACTAGCTGGCTCGAGCAGTACTTC
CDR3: CASSAGTSWLEQYF

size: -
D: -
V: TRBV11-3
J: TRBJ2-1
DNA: TGTGCCAGCAGCTTAGGGCAATTCTCCAATGAGCAGTTCTTC
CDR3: CASSLGQFSNEQFF

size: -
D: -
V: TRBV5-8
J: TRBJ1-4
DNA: TGTGCCAGCAGCTCGGGACTTGGGGCCATGGGGGCAACTAATGAAAAACTGTTTTTT
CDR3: CASSSGLGAMGATNEKLFF

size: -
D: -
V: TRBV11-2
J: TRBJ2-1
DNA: TGTGCCAGCAGCTTGGGGGCAGGTTTATCCTACAATGAGCAGTTCTTC
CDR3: CASSLGAGLSYNEQFF

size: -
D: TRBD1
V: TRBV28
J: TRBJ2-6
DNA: TGTGCCAGCAGCACCACAGGGGCTGGGGCCAACGTCCTGACTTTC
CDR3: CASSTTGAGANVLTF

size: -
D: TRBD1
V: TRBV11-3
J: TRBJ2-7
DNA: TGTGCCAGCAGCTCACGGACAGGGGAGCAGTACTTC
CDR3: CASSSRTGEQYF

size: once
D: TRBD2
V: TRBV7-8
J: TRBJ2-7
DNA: TGTGCCAGCAGCTTAGCGGTTACCTTGGCTAGCGGGAGCTACGAGCAGTACTTC
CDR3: CASSLAVTLASGSYEQYF

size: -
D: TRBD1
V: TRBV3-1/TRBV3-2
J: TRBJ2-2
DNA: TGTGCCAGCAAGGAACAGGGGGAAGTCGGGGAGCTGTTTTTT
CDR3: CASKEQGEVGELFF

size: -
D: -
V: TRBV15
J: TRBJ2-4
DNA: TGTGCCACCAGCGACAGCCTCGACCGCCACATTCAGTACTTC
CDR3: CATSDSLDRHIQYF

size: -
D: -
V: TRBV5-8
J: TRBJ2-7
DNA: TGTGCCAGCAGCTTGGGCAGGAAACCCTACGAGCAGTACTTC
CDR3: CASSLGRKPYEQYF

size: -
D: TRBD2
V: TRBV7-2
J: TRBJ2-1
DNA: TGTGCCAGCAGCCCCTGGGGGGGGAACAATGAGCAGTTCTTC
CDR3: CASSPWGGNNEQFF

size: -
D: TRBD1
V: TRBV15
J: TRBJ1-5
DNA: TGTGCCACCAGCAGAGGGCCGCAGGGGGCATTTCATAGCAATCAGCCCCAGCATTTT
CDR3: CATSRGPQGAFHSNQPQHF

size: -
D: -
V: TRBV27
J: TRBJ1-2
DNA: TGTGCCAGCAGTCTGGATCTCAGGGCTAACTATGGCTACACCTTC
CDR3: CASSLDLRANYGYTF

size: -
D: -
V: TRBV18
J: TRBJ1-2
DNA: TGTGCCAGCTCATCCTCGGATCAGCGCTCCCTCTATGGCTACACCTTC
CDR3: CASSSSDQRSLYGYTF

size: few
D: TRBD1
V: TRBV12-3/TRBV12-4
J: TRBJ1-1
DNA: TGTGCCAGCAGTACGACAGGGTCGCGGGCTTTCTTT
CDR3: CASSTTGSRAFF

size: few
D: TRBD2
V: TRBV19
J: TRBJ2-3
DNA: TGTGCCAGTAGCGAGCGGGAGAAGGTTGTAGATACGCAGTATTTT
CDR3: CASSEREKVVDTQYF

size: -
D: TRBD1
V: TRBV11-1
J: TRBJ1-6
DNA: TGTGCCAGCAGTCGGACAGGGAATAATTCACCCCTCCACTTT
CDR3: CASSRTGNNSPLHF

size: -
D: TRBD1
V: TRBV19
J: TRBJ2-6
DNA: TGTGCCAGTAGACTTCAGGGACAGAGTCCGGACTCTGGGGCCAACGTCCTGACTTTC
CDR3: CASRLQGQSPDSGANVLTF

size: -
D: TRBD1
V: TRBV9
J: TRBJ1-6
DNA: TGTGCCAGCAGCCCCCGGGACAGGGAAGGTTCACCCCTCCACTTT
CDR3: CASSPRDREGSPLHF

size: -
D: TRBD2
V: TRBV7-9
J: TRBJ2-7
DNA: TGTGCCAGCAGCTTAGAACTAGCGCGGTCCTACGAGCAGTACTTC
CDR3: CASSLELARSYEQYF

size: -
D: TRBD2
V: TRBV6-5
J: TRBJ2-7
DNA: TGTGCCAGCATGGGACTAGCGGGGTACGAGCAGTACTTC
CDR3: CASMGLAGYEQYF

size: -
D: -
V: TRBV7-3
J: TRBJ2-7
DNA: TGTGCCAGCAGCCTACCCCCAGGGGGGTACTCCTACGAGCAGTACTTC
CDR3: CASSLPPGGYSYEQYF

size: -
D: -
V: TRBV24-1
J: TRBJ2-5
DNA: TGTGCCACCAGCACAGAGGGACAAGAGACCCAGTACTTC
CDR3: CATSTEGQETQYF

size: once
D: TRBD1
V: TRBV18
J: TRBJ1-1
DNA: TGTGCCAGCTCTAAACAGGGGGCCACTGAAGCTTTCTTT
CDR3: CASSKQGATEAFF

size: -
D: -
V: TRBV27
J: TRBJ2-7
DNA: TGTGCCAGCAGTTACCTAAGGGCACAGGGTCTGAGTGAGCAGTACTTC
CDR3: CASSYLRAQGLSEQYF

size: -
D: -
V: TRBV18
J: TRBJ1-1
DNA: TGTGCCAGCTCACCTCAGGGAAACACTGAAGCTTTCTTT
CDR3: CASSPQGNTEAFF